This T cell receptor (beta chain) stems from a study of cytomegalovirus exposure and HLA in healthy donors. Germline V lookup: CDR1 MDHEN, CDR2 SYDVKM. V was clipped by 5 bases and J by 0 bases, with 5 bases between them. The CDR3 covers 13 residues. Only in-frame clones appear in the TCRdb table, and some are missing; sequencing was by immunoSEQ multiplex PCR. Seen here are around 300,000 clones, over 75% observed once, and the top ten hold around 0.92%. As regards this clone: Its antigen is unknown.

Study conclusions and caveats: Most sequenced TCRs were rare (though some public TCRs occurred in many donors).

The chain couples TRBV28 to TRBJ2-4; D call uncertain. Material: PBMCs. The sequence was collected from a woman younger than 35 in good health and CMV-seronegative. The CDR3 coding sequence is TGTGCCAGCAGTAACAGAGCCAAAAACATTCAGTACTTC. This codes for CASSNRAKNIQYF.